This passage covers 17 T cell receptor beta chains from one sample sequenced in a study of T cell repertoires in cytomegalovirus infection. TCRdb analysed the reads with MiXCR anew, one entry per CDR3 protein. The sample gives about 340,000 distinct CDR3 sequences, roughly 28% of which show up once; about 19% is in the top ten. Antigens for these TCRs are unknown. Material: cultured PBMCs, obtained from culture after CMV antigen stimulation. These receptors were obtained from a human donor in good health (CMV status not recorded). Some clones in this sample may be carry-over from other donors' samples.

This clonotype was counted only a few times. The chain uses TRBV5-4 and TRBJ2-5, with 9 bases identical to TRBD2. CDR1 and CDR2 (germline): SGHNT, YYREEE (reference sequence). This CDR3 has 16 amino acids. With 4 bases clipped from V and 3 bases from J, the junction kept 10 bases outside the gene matches. This CDR3 is CASSPAGGQSKETQYF. CDR3 DNA: TGTGCCAGCAGCCCAGCGGGGGGCCAAAGCAAAGAGACCCAGTACTTC.

The V gene is TRBV7-2, the J gene TRBJ2-2, with 8 bases matching TRBD1. The CDR3 runs to 16 residues. V gave up 4 bases and J gave up 1 base; unmatched junction bases: 5. CDR1 SGHTA and CDR2 FQGNSA come from the germline V gene. CDR3 nucleotide sequence: TGTGCCAGCAGCTCCCCCGGGACAGGGAACACCGGGGAGCTGTTTTTT. It encodes CASSSPGTGNTGELFF.

This clonotype was counted a few times. This chain connects TRBV25-1 to TRBJ2-7; 7 nucleotides align to TRBD1. This CDR3 contains 11 residues. The germline V gene encodes CDR1 MGHDK and CDR2 SYGVNS. V shed 6 bases and J 12 bases; nucleotides not matched to a gene: 8. The CDR3 nucleotides read TGTGCCAGCAGCGCAGGACAGGAGTTGTACTTC. It yields the protein CASSAGQELYF.

This clonotype was picked up a small number of times. The J gene is TRBJ1-1, the V gene TRBV11-1; the D gene is possibly TRBD1 (5 bases). Germline lookup yields CDR1 SGHAT and CDR2 FQDESV (reference sequence). There are 13 residues in the CDR3. V was clipped by 5 bases and J by 8 bases, with 15 bases between them. The CDR3 bases are TGTGCCAGCAGCCCCAGACAGCCTGGGGAAGCTTTCTTT. It specifies CASSPRQPGEAFF.

This clonotype has a single count. The rearrangement uses TRBV4-2 and TRBJ2-7; possible D gene TRBD2, 5 bases. V was trimmed by 0 bases and J by 0 bases, leaving 9 bases between them. In germline, CDR1 is LGHNA, CDR2 YNFKEQ. This CDR3 comprises 15 residues. The CDR3 region is CASSQERVVSYEQYF. The CDR3 bases are TGTGCCAGCAGCCAAGAGCGGGTGGTCTCCTACGAGCAGTACTTC.

This clonotype was recorded a few times. V and J are TRBV27 and TRBJ2-7; 8 bases align to TRBD2. The germline gives CDR1 MNHEY, CDR2 SMNVEV (reference sequence). V was pared by 5 bases and J by 0 bases, with 6 bases of the junction left unmatched. CDR3 length: 15 amino acids. DNA of the CDR3: TGTGCCAGCAGTCCCCTAGCGGGCTCCTCCTACGAGCAGTACTTC. Residues: CASSPLAGSSYEQYF.

The rearrangement uses TRBV18 and TRBJ2-7; D is possibly TRBD1 (5 bases). The CDR3 consists of 14 residues. With 5 bases removed from V and 0 bases from J, the gap between germline ends came to 11 bases. CDR1 KGHSH and CDR2 LQKENI come from the germline V gene. The DNA of the CDR3 is TGTGCCAGCTCAGCTGACAGCGTCTCCTACGAGCAGTACTTC. It yields the protein CASSADSVSYEQYF.

The rearrangement joins TRBV4-1 to TRBJ1-4, with 8 bases matching TRBD1. Germline V lookup: CDR1 MGHRA, CDR2 YSYEKL. V lost 0 bases, J lost 11 bases, and 11 bases stayed unmatched. CDR3 length: 16 residues. Here the CDR3 DNA reads TGCGCCAGCAGCCAAGATGTCACAGGGGGATTCGGGAAACTGTTTTTT. As protein: CASSQDVTGGFGKLFF.

This clonotype was seen just once. J is TRBJ2-7 and V is TRBV5-1; 9 nucleotides line up with TRBD2. Germline V CDR1 and CDR2: SGHRS, YFSETQ. The trim removed 3 bases at V and 1 base at J, leaving 5 bases unmatched. The CDR3 runs 15 residues. The CDR3 DNA reads TGCGCCAGCAGCTCCAGCGGGAGGAGGTCCTACGAGCAGTACTTC. It encodes CASSSSGRRSYEQYF.

This clonotype was seen more than once but under ten times. The chain joins TRBV7-9 to TRBJ1-2, with unresolved D. The CDR3 extends over 14 amino acids. With 2 bases removed from V and 5 bases from J, the gap between germline ends came to 12 bases. Germline lookup yields CDR1 SEHNR and CDR2 FQNEAQ (reference sequence). The CDR3 DNA sequence: TGTGCCAGCAGCTTACCCCCCCCGGGGTATGGCTACACCTTC. Encoded protein: CASSLPPPGYGYTF.

V and J are TRBV15 and TRBJ2-7, with D possibly called TRBD1 or TRBD2 (5 bases each). CDR1 and CDR2 from the germline V gene are LNHNV and YYDKDF (reference sequence). This CDR3 spans 14 amino acids. V lost 2 bases, J lost 6 bases, and 14 bases lay in between. The CDR3 DNA follows: TGTGCCACCAGCAGACCATACGGGACGGCCGAGCAGTACTTC. Protein product: CATSRPYGTAEQYF.

This clonotype was seen repeatedly, ten times or more. The chain uses TRBV7-9 and TRBJ1-1, with 7 bases aligning to TRBD1. Losses at the gene ends were 6 bases for V and 6 bases for J; bases not matched to a gene: 10. CDR3 length equals 14 residues. Germline assignment: CDR1 SEHNR and CDR2 FQNEAQ (reference sequence). CDR3 sequence: CASSLDGTVSEAFF. CDR3 sequence (DNA): TGTGCCAGCAGTTTGGACGGGACAGTCTCTGAAGCTTTCTTT.

This clonotype appeared many times. The gene calls are TRBV7-8 and TRBJ1-5; TRBD1 might be the D (6 bases). The CDR3 sequence is 15 residues long. Looked up from germline, CDR1 is SGHVS and CDR2 is FQNEAQ. Trimming took off 5 bases at V and 4 bases at J, with 15 bases between the two ends. Written as DNA, the CDR3 is TGTGCCAGCAGCCCCCCTGGGGGGGCGAATCAGCCCCAGCATTTT. This gives the protein CASSPPGGANQPQHF.

The chain carries TRBV7-6 and TRBJ2-2; 7 bases are shared with TRBD1. Trimming removed 4 bases from V and 0 bases from J; junction bases left unmatched: 5. CDR3 length: 16 amino acids. Germline V CDR1 and CDR2: SGHVS, FNYEAQ. The CDR3 DNA reads TGTGCCAGCAGCTATTACAGGGGAGCGAACACCGGGGAGCTGTTTTTT. Residues: CASSYYRGANTGELFF.

This clonotype was counted a few times. J is TRBJ1-1 and V is TRBV7-6; 9 bases map to TRBD1. Germline-derived CDR1 and CDR2 are SGHVS and FNYEAQ. Trimming removed 5 bases from V and 4 bases from J; junction bases left unmatched: 8. The CDR3 totals 15 residues. CDR3 in amino acids: CASSPQTGGSTEAFF. CDR3 DNA sequence: TGTGCCAGCAGCCCACAGACAGGGGGTAGCACTGAAGCTTTCTTT.

This clonotype was detected only a few times. The V gene is TRBV20-1, the J gene TRBJ2-3; 7 bases are a match to TRBD2. The CDR3 is 18 residues long. Per germline, CDR1 DFQATT and CDR2 SNEGSKA (reference sequence). With V trimmed by 1 base and J by 7 bases, 20 bases remained unmatched. The CDR3 DNA reads as TGCAGTGCTAGAGTCGGTTACGCGAAGCGGGGCGTCACTAATACGCAGTATTTT. This translates into CSARVGYAKRGVTNTQYF.

This clonotype was seen a handful of times. The chain recombines TRBV28 with TRBJ2-5; a weak D match, TRBD1 (6 bases). Germline values: CDR1 MDHEN, CDR2 SYDVKM. The CDR3 contains 15 residues. V lost 4 bases and J 0 bases, leaving 12 bases between the germline ends. CDR3 DNA: TGTGCCAGCAGTTCAAGCCGGGACAACCAAGAGACCCAGTACTTC. As protein: CASSSSRDNQETQYF.